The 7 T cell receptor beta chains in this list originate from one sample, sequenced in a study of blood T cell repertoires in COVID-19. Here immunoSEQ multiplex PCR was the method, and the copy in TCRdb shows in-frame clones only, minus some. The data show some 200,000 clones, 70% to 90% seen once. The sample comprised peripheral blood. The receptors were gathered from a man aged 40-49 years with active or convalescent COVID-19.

CDR3 nucleotides: TGTGCCAGCAGCCAACTGACAGGGTCCATGGTACGTGCTTTCTTT. Amino acid sequence: CASSQLTGSMVRAFF. This chain links TRBV5-4 with TRBJ1-1, with 7 bases identical to TRBD1. J lost 11 bases, V lost 4 bases, and 17 bases had no gene match. CDR3 size: 15 residues. CDR1 and CDR2 (germline): SGHNT, YYREEE (reference sequence).

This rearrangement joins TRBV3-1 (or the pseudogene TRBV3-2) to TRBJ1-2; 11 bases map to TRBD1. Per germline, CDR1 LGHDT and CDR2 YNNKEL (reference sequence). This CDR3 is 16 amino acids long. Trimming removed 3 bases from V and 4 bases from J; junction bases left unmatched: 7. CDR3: CASSHETGTGGYGYTF. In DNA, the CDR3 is TGTGCCAGCAGCCATGAAACCGGGACAGGGGGCTATGGCTACACCTTC.

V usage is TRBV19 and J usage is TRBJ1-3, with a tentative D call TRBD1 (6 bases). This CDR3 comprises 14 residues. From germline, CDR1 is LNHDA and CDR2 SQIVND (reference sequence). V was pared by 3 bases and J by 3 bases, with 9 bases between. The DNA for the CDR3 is TGTGCCAGTAGTATCTCAGGGGTTGGAAACACCATATATTTT. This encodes CASSISGVGNTIYF.

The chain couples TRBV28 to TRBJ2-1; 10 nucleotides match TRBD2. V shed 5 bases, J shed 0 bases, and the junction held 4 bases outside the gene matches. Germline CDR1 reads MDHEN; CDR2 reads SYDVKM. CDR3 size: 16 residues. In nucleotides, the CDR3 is TGTGCCAGCAGTCGGACTAGCGGAAGCTCCTACAATGAGCAGTTCTTC. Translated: CASSRTSGSSYNEQFF.

In nucleotides, the CDR3 is TGTGCCACCAGCAGCTCGGGGACAAAAAAGAACACTGAAGCTTTCTTT. This codes for CATSSSGTKKNTEAFF. The rearrangement uses TRBV15 and TRBJ1-1; D may be TRBD1 (6 bases). In germline, CDR1 is LNHNV, CDR2 YYDKDF (reference sequence). Between the trimmed V and J ends, which lost 3 bases and 1 base, there was a span of 15 bases. The CDR3 loop spans 16 amino acids.

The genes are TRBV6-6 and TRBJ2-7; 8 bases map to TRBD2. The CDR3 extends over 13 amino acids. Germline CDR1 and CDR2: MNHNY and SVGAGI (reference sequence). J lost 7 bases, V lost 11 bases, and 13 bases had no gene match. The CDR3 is CAGKRETVGEQYF. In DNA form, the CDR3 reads TGTGCCGGGAAGCGGGAGACAGTGGGGGAGCAGTACTTC.

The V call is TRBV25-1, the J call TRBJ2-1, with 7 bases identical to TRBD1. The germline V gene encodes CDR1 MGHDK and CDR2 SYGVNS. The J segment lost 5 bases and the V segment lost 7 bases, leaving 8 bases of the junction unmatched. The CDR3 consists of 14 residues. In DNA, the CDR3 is TGTGCCAGCAAAACAGGGGTGGGCCACAATGAGCAGTTCTTC. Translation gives CASKTGVGHNEQFF.